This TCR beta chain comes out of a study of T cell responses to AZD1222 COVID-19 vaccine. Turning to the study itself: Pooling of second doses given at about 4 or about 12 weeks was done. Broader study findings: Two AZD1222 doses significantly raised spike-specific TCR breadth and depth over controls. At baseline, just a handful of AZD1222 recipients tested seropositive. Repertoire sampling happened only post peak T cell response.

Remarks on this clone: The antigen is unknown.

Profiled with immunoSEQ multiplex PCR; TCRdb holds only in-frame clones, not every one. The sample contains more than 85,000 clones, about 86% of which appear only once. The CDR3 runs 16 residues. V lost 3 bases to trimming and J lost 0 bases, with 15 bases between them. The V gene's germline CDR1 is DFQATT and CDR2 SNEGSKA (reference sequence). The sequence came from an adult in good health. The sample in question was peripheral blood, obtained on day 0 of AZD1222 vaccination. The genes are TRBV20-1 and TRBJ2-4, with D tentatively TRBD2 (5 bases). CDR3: CSASSPADLAKNIQYF. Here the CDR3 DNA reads TGCAGTGCTAGTTCGCCAGCGGACCTAGCCAAAAACATTCAGTACTTC.